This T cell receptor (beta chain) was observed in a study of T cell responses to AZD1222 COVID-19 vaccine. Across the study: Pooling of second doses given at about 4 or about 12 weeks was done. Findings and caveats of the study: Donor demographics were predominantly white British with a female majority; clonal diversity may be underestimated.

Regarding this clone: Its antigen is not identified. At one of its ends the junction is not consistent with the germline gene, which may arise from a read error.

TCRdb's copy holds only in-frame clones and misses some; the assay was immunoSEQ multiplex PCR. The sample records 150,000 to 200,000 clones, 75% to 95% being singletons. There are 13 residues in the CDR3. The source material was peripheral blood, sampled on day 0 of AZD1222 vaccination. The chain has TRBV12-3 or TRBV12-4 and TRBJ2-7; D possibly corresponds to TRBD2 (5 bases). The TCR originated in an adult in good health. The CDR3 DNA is TGTGCCAGCAGTCTTCGGACGGACTCCGCCCCTAAATTC. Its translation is CASSLRTDSAPKF.